The 9 T cell receptor beta chains below were found in one sample sequenced in a study of blood T cell repertoires in COVID-19. Sequencing used immunoSEQ multiplex PCR; TCRdb keeps in-frame clones, though not all of them. This sample has about 230,000 clones, with 88% found just once. Sequences were obtained from peripheral blood. Receptor source: a woman aged 55-69 years with acute or convalescent COVID-19.

The CDR3 bases are TGTGCCTGGAGCGCTCGACAGGTCCAGCCCCAGCATTTT. Translation gives CAWSARQVQPQHF. The chain combines TRBV30 with TRBJ1-5; weak D call: TRBD1 (6 bases). The CDR3 consists of 13 residues. Trimming removed 3 bases from V and 7 bases from J, with 13 bases in between. In germline, CDR1 is GTSNPN, CDR2 SVGIG (reference sequence).

The chain recombines TRBV6-2 or TRBV6-3 with TRBJ2-5, with 8 positions matching TRBD1. The V gene's germline CDR1 is MNHEY and CDR2 SVGEGT. V lost 5 bases and J lost 4; bases outside the gene matches: 6. The CDR3 length is 14 residues. In DNA form, the CDR3 reads TGTGCCAGCAGTAGAGACAGGGGCGGAGAGACCCAGTACTTC. Translation: CASSRDRGGETQYF.

The rearrangement joins TRBV11-2 to TRBJ2-3, with 10 nucleotides matching TRBD2. CDR1 and CDR2 from the germline V gene are SGHAT and FQNNGV. This CDR3 contains 14 residues. The junction had 9 bases not matched to a gene; V was cut back by 5 bases and J by 10 bases. This CDR3 reads CASSPSLAGDAQYF. As DNA, the CDR3 is TGTGCCAGCAGCCCCTCCCTAGCGGGAGACGCGCAGTATTTT.

The chain links TRBV30 to TRBJ1-3, with D perhaps matching TRBD1 (6 bases). V lost 2 bases to trimming and J lost 2 bases, with 10 bases between them. This CDR3 is 14 amino acids long. Per the germline V gene, CDR1 is GTSNPN and CDR2 is SVGIG (reference sequence). Here the CDR3 DNA reads TGTGCCTGGAGTCCCGGGACAACTGGAAACACCATATATTTT. Protein product: CAWSPGTTGNTIYF.

This clone was counted once. V gene TRBV27 combines with J gene TRBJ2-7; weak D call: TRBD1 (6 bases). This CDR3 comprises 14 residues. Germline-derived CDR1 and CDR2 are MNHEY and SMNVEV (reference sequence). V was trimmed by 2 bases and J by 4 bases, leaving 12 bases between them. The CDR3: CASSLGTTDYEQYF. CDR3 sequence (DNA): TGTGCCAGCAGTTTAGGGACAACGGATTACGAGCAGTACTTC.

The chain uses TRBV7-2 and TRBJ1-5, with 8 bases matching TRBD1. CDR1 SGHTA and CDR2 FQGNSA come from the germline V gene. The length of the CDR3 is 14 residues. The junction had 5 bases not matched to a gene; V was cut back by 4 bases and J by 6 bases. As DNA, the CDR3 is TGTGCCAGCAGCTCGGACAGGGTGGTTCAGCCCCAGCATTTT. Amino acid sequence: CASSSDRVVQPQHF.

The chain carries TRBV14 and TRBJ2-7; 8 bases map to TRBD1. The germline gives CDR1 SGHDN, CDR2 FVKESK. The junction had 6 bases not matched to a gene; V was cut back by 3 bases and J by 2 bases. This CDR3 spans 15 amino acids. The CDR3 DNA follows: TGTGCCAGCAGCCACGGACAGGGTAGGGCCTACGAGCAGTACTTC. It encodes CASSHGQGRAYEQYF. The whole variable domain, filled in from reference TRBV14 and TRBJ2-7, reads EAGVTQFPSHSVIEKGQTVTLRCDPISGHDNLYWYRRVMGKEIKFLLHFVKESKQDESGMPNNRFLAERTGGTYSTLKVQPAELEDSGVYFCASSHGQGRAYEQYFGPGTRLTVT.

This chain uses TRBV30 with TRBJ1-2, with TRBD1 as a possible D gene (6 bases). The germline CDR1 and CDR2 sequences are GTSNPN and SVGIG (reference sequence). The CDR3 spans 14 residues. V lost 0 bases and J lost 10, with 18 bases in between. The DNA of the CDR3 is TGTGCCTGGAGTGTACCCTGGCCAGGGGCCTTCTACACCTTC. Its protein product is CAWSVPWPGAFYTF.

The rearrangement joins TRBV5-1 to TRBJ2-1; TRBD1 agrees at 8 bases. The germline V gene has CDR1 SGHRS and CDR2 YFSETQ. V lost 3 bases and J lost 3; bases outside the gene matches: 2. The CDR3 has 14 amino acids. The CDR3 is CASSSQGDYNEQFF. The CDR3, as DNA: TGCGCCAGCAGCTCACAGGGGGACTACAATGAGCAGTTCTTC.